Reported below is one T cell receptor beta chain. What it recognizes is unknown. CDR3 length equals 13 residues. Per germline, CDR1 LNHDA and CDR2 SQIVND (reference sequence). The data stem from a study of OX40 agonist ivuxolimab in advanced cancers. Study outcomes and limitations: By week 6 at 0.1 to 3.0 mg/kg, blood CD4+ and CD8+ T cells had expanded clonally. On average, a greater number of expanded clones characterised CD8+ T cells relative to CD4+.

Data came from immunoSEQ multiplex PCR; TCRdb stores just in-frame clones and leaves some out. The table records 45,000 to 55,000 clones, over 80% of them present only once. Sequenced material: CD4+ or CD8+ T cells sorted from blood, taken in a trial of the OX40 agonist ivuxolimab. V is TRBV19 and J is TRBJ2-1; TRBD2 matches 11 bases. The source is an adult with an advanced solid tumor such as melanoma, head and neck, liver or kidney cancer. The chain's CDR3 is CASSGGPYNEQFF. The CDR3 nucleotides are TGTGCATCTAGCGGGGGGCCCTACAATGAGCAGTTCTTC.